The rows below give T cell receptor beta chains drawn from one sample of a study of CD8+CD57+ T cells in acquired aplastic anemia. One entry per CDR3 protein, called by TCRdb with MiXCR from the reads. The data hold 450,000 to 550,000 distinct CDR3 sequences, with more than 25% observed a single time. Specimen: sorted CD4+, CD8+, or CD8+CD57+ T cells (not recorded which) from PBMCs. The origin of the receptors is a human donor with aplastic anemia. Each CDR3 is given with its conserved first and last residue. A D gene is named only where the DNA matches it firmly. Clone size, where shown, is once, few, many, or a class for clones that have expanded.

-	many	TRBV10-1	TRBJ1-1	TGCGCCAGCAGTATTTCAGGGAACACTGAAGCTTTCTTT	CASSISGNTEAFF
-	few	TRBV5-4	TRBJ1-1	TGTGCCAGCAGCCGGACCCAAGAGACTGAAGCTTTCTTT	CASSRTQETEAFF
TRBD2	few	TRBV19	TRBJ2-7	TGTGCCAGTAGTATAGTGGGTAGCGGGAAAAACGAGCAGTACTTC	CASSIVGSGKNEQYF
-	many	TRBV19	TRBJ1-2	TGTGCCCTGAGGCACAGGAGAAACTATGGCTACACCTTC	CALRHRRNYGYTF
TRBD1	many	TRBV20-1	TRBJ1-1	TGCAGTGCTGGGGACAGCCAGAACACTGAAGCTTTCTTT	CSAGDSQNTEAFF
-	-	TRBV27	TRBJ1-2	TGTGCCAGCGGTAGCCTCACGGGATACAACTATGGCTACACCTTC	CASGSLTGYNYGYTF
-	many	TRBV29-1	TRBJ1-1	TGCAGCGTGAGGCGGACGGCTATGAACACTGAAGCTTTCTTT	CSVRRTAMNTEAFF
TRBD1	many	TRBV7-2	TRBJ1-2	TGTGCCAGCAGCTTAAACGCATTCGGACAGGGTCTTGGCTACACCTTC	CASSLNAFGQGLGYTF
TRBD1	few	TRBV6-2/TRBV6-3	TRBJ1-2	TGTGCCAGCACGCGCGGGACAGGGTATGGCTACACCTTC	CASTRGTGYGYTF
-	many	TRBV19	TRBJ1-1	TGTGCCAGTAGTATGAGGGGGACGTACACTGAAGCTTTCTTT	CASSMRGTYTEAFF
-	-	TRBV7-3	TRBJ2-2	TGTGCCAGCAGCTTATTTCACCAGCGAGGGAGGACCGGGGAGCTGTTTTTT	CASSLFHQRGRTGELFF
TRBD2	-	TRBV5-5	TRBJ2-2	TGTGCCAGCACTCTAAGTCGGGGGGGCTACGCCGGGGAGCTGTTTTTT	CASTLSRGGYAGELFF
TRBD2	-	TRBV5-1	TRBJ2-5	TGCGCCAGCAGCCCGAGTCTAGCGGGATTACAAGAGACCCAGTACTTC	CASSPSLAGLQETQYF
TRBD1	-	TRBV7-2	TRBJ1-1	TGTGCCAGCAGCGACTCGGGGACAGTTCCCACTGAAGCTTTCTTT	CASSDSGTVPTEAFF
-	-	TRBV6-2/TRBV6-3	TRBJ1-6	TGTGCCAGCAGTCACTTAACGGAACCGGGAGAGACTAATTCACCCCTCCACTTT	CASSHLTEPGETNSPLHF
-	-	TRBV29-1	TRBJ2-3	TGCAGCGTTACCCCTCCTAGCACAGATACGCAGTATTTT	CSVTPPSTDTQYF
-	-	TRBV6-5	TRBJ1-6	TGTGCCAGCAGTTACCGAGACTATAATTCACCCCTCCACTTT	CASSYRDYNSPLHF
TRBD2	few	TRBV6-1	TRBJ2-5	TGTGCCAGCACCGAGCCGACTAGCGGGAAAGAGACCCAGTACTTC	CASTEPTSGKETQYF
-	few	TRBV2	TRBJ1-4	TGTGCCAGCAGTTGGGCCTACGAAACTAATGAAAAACTGTTTTTT	CASSWAYETNEKLFF
-	few	TRBV20-1	TRBJ1-1	TGCAGTGCCCGGCTGGAGGGCCCTAGCATAGCTTTCTTT	CSARLEGPSIAFF
-	few	TRBV5-1	TRBJ2-6	TGCGCCAGCAGCCGGGCGGGAAAAACTGGGGCCAACGTCCTGACTTTC	CASSRAGKTGANVLTF